This TCR beta chain was captured in a study of T cells in Graves' hyperthyroidism and ophthalmopathy. On this clonotype: Antigen: not known.

Hyperthyroidism, newly diagnosed and lasting under 2 months, affected patients aged 18 to 65. Uncontrolled infection, other autoimmune disease, pregnancy or lactation disqualified patients from enrolment. Trimming took 3 bases from V and 5 from J, leaving 19 bases between them. The CDR3 extends over 16 amino acids. The germline CDR1 and CDR2 sequences are LNHDA and SQIVND (reference sequence). Points from the study as a whole: In blood, most of the thyroid clonotypes expanded above 0.001 were also present.

Authors of the study amplified TCR beta CDR3 regions from RNA transcripts. RT-PCR in the first round (using the HTBI primer set) targeted the TCR CDR3. TCRdb passed the multiplex PCR reads through MiXCR, listing each CDR3 protein once. The repertoire includes some 350,000 distinct CDR3 sequences, approximately 25% of them detected once, and about 73% sits in the top ten. The clonotype originates from a man aged 50-60 years with Graves' hyperthyroidism. The chain has TRBV19 and TRBJ1-2; no firm D call. Material: blood. CDR3 nucleotides: TGTGCCAGTAGTATGGCCCTACGGAAACTAACTTATGGCTACACCTTC. Amino acid sequence: CASSMALRKLTYGYTF.